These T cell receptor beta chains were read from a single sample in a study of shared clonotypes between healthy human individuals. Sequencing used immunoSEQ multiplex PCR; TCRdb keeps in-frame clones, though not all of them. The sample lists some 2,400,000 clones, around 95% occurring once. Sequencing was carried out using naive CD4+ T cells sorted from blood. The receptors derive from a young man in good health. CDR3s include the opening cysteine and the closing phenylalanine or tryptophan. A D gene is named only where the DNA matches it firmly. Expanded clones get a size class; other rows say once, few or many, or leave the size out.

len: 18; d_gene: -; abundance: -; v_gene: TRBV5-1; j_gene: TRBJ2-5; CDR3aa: CASSLGHPNLLYQETQYF; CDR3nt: TGCGCCAGCAGCTTGGGACACCCTAACCTCTTGTACCAAGAGACCCAGTACTTC
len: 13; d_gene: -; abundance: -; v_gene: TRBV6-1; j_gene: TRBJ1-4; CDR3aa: CASSRQIGEKLFF; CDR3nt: TGTGCCAGCAGTAGACAGATAGGTGAAAAACTGTTTTTT
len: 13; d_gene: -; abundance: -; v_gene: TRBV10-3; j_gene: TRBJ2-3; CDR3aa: CAISRDSTDTQYF; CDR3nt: TGTGCCATCAGCCGGGACAGCACAGATACGCAGTATTTT
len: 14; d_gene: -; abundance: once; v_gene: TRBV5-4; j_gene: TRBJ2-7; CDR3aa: CASSLEGGGREQYF; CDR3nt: TGTGCCAGCAGCTTGGAGGGGGGAGGGCGCGAGCAGTACTTC
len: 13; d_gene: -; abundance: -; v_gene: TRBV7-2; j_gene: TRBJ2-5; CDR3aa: CASSLSGGETQYF; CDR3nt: TGTGCCAGCAGCTTAAGCGGAGGGGAGACCCAGTACTTC
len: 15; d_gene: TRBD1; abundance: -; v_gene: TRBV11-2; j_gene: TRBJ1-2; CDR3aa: CASSSPAGQKLGYTF; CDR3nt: TGTGCCAGCAGCTCTCCGGCGGGACAGAAACTTGGCTACACCTTC
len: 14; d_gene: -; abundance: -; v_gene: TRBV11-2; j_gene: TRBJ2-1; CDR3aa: CASSLGDPEDEQFF; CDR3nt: TGTGCCAGCAGCTTAGGTGACCCCGAGGATGAGCAGTTCTTC
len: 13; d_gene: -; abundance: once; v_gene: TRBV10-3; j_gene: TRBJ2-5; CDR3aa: CAISGTAQETQYF; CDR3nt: TGTGCCATCAGTGGGACAGCTCAAGAGACCCAGTACTTC
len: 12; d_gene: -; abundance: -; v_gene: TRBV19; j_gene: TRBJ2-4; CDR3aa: CASSMQENIQYF; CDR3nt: TGTGCCAGTAGTATGCAGGAAAACATTCAGTACTTC
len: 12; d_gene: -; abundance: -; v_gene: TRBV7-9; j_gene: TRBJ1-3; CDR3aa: CASILLGNTIYF; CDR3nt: TGTGCCAGCATTTTGTTAGGAAACACCATATATTTT
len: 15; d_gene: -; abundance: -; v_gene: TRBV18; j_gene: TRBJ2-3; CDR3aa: CASSPGQSSTDTQYF; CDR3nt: TGTGCCAGCTCACCCGGCCAATCTAGCACAGATACGCAGTATTTT
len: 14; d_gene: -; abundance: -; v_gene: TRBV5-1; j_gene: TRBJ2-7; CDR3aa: CASSLVLGSYEQYF; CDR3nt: TGCGCCAGCAGCTTGGTGCTCGGATCCTACGAGCAGTACTTC
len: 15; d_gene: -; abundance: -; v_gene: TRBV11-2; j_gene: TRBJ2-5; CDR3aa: CASSLEWGPQETQYF; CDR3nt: TGTGCCAGCAGTTTAGAGTGGGGCCCACAAGAGACCCAGTACTTC
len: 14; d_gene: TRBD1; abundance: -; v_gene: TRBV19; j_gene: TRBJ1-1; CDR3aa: CASSQGQVNTEAFF; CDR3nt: TGTGCCAGTAGCCAGGGACAGGTGAACACTGAAGCTTTCTTT
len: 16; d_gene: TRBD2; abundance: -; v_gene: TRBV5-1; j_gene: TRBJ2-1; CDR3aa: CASSPMTSGAYNEQFF; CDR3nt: TGCGCCAGCAGCCCGATGACTAGCGGAGCCTACAATGAGCAGTTCTTC
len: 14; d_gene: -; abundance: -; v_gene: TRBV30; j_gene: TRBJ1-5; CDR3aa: CAWSAGQSNQPQHF; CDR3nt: TGTGCCTGGAGTGCAGGACAGAGCAATCAGCCCCAGCATTTT
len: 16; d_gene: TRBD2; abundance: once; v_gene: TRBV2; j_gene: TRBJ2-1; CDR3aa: CASSDLAANAYNEQFF; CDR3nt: TGTGCCAGCAGCGATCTAGCGGCAAACGCCTACAATGAGCAGTTCTTC
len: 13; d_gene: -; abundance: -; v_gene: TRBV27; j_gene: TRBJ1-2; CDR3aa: CASSLGQPYGYTF; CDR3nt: TGTGCCAGCAGCTTGGGACAACCCTATGGCTACACCTTC
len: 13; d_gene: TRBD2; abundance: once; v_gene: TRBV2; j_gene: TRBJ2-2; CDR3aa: CASGLAGTGELFF; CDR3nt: TGTGCCAGCGGACTAGCGGGAACCGGGGAGCTGTTTTTT
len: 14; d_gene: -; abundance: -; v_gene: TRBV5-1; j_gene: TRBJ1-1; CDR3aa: CASSPGRAVTEAFF; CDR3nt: TGCGCCAGCAGCCCGGGACGGGCAGTCACTGAAGCTTTCTTT
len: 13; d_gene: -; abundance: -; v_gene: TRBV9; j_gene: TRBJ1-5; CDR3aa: CASSDDTNQPQHF; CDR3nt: TGTGCCAGCAGCGACGACACCAATCAGCCCCAGCATTTT
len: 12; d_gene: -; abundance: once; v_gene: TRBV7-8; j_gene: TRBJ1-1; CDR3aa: CASSLFIAEAFF; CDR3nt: TGTGCCAGCAGCTTATTTATTGCTGAAGCTTTCTTT